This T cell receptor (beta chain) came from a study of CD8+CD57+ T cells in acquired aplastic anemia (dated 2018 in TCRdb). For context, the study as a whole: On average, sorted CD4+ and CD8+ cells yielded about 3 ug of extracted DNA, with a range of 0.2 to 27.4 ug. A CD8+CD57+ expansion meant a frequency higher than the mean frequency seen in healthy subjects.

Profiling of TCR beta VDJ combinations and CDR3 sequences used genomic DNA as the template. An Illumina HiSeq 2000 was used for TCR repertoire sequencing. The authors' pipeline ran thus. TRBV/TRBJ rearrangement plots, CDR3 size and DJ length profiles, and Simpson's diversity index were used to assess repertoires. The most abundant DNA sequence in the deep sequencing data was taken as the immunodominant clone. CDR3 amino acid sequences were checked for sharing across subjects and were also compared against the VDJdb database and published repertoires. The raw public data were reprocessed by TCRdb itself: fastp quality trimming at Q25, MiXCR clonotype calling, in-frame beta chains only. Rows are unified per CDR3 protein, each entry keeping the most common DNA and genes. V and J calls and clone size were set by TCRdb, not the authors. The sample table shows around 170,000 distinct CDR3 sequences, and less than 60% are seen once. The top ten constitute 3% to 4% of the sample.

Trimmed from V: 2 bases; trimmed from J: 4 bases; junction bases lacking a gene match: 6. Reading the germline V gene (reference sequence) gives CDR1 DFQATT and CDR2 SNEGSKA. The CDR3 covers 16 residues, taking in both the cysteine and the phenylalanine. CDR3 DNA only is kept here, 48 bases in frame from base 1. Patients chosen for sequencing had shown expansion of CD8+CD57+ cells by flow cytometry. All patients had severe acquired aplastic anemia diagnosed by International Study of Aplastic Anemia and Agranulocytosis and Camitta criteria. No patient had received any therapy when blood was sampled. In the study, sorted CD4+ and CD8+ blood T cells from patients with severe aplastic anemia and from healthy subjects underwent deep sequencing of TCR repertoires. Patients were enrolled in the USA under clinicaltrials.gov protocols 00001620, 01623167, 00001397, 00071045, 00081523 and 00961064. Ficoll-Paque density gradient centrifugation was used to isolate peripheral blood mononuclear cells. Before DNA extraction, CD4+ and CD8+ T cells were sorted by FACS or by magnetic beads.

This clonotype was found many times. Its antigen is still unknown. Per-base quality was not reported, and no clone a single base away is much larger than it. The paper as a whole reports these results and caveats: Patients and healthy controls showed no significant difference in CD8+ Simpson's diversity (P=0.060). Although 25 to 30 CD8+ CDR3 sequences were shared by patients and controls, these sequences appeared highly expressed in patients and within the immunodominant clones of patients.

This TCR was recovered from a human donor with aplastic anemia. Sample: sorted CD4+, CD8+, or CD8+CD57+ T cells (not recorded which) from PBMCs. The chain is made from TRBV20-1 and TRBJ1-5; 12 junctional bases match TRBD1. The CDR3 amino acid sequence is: CSARPGTGGFNQPQHF. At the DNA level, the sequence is TGCAGTGCTAGACCCGGGACAGGGGGCTTTAATCAGCCCCAGCATTTT.